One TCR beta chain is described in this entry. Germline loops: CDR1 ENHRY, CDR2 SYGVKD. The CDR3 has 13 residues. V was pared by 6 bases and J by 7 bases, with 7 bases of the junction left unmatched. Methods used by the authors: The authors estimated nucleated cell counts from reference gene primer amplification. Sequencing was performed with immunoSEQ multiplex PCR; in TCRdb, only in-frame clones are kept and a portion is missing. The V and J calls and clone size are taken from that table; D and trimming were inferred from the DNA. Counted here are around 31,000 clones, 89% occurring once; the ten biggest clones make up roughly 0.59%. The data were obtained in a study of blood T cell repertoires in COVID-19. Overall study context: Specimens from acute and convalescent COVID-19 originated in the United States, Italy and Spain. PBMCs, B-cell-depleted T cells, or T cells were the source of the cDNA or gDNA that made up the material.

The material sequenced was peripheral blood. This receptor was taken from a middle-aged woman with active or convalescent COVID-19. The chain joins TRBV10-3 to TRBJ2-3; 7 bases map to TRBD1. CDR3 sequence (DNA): TGTGCCATCAGCCAAGACAGGGATCATACGCAGTATTTT. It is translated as CAISQDRDHTQYF.